The 20 T cell receptor beta chains below all came from one sample that was sequenced in a study of cytomegalovirus exposure and HLA in healthy donors. PCR amplification relied on 60 Vbeta primers (plus 13 Jbeta primers). TCRdb's copy holds only in-frame clones and misses some; the assay was immunoSEQ multiplex PCR. Among under 200,000 clones listed, about four fifths were seen once. The sample comprised PBMCs. The receptors shown here come from a woman aged 50 to 65 in good health and CMV-seronegative.

The CDR3 DNA follows: TGTGCCAGCAGTTATTACATGAACACTGAAGCTTTCTTT. Protein sequence: CASSYYMNTEAFF. The chain employs TRBV6-5 and TRBJ1-1; D gene ambiguous. CDR1 and CDR2 from the germline V gene are MNHEY and SVGAGI. V gave up 3 bases and J gave up 0 bases, with 5 bases separating them. The CDR3 totals 13 residues.

The chain joins TRBV7-9 to TRBJ2-3; TRBD2 aligns across 8 bases. The germline V gene has CDR1 SEHNR and CDR2 FQNEAQ (reference sequence). The length of the CDR3 is 15 residues. V was pared by 5 bases and J by 3 bases, with 7 bases of the junction left unmatched. The DNA for the CDR3 is TGTGCCAGCAGCAGAAGCGGGAGTTTAACAGATACGCAGTATTTT. This encodes CASSRSGSLTDTQYF.

V usage is TRBV27 and J usage is TRBJ2-1; 9 bases are a match to TRBD1. V was pared by 7 bases and J by 7 bases, with 8 bases of the junction left unmatched. This CDR3 region has 14 residues. The germline CDR1 and CDR2 sequences are MNHEY and SMNVEV (reference sequence). The DNA of the CDR3 is TGTGCCAGCAAGCTGGACAGGGGTTGGAATGAGCAGTTCTTC. Protein: CASKLDRGWNEQFF.

V gene TRBV6-6 combines with J gene TRBJ1-1; D not resolved. Per germline, CDR1 MNHNY and CDR2 SVGAGI (reference sequence). V was shortened by 4 bases and J by 11 bases, with 8 bases between the two germline ends. This CDR3 contains 10 residues. This CDR3 reads CASSSSLAFF. The CDR3, as DNA: TGTGCCAGCAGTTCCAGTCTGGCTTTCTTT.

The chain couples TRBV5-1 to TRBJ2-7; D unresolved. The CDR3 sequence is 12 residues long. Germline assignment: CDR1 SGHRS and CDR2 YFSETQ. V lost 5 bases, J lost 7 bases, and 13 bases lay in between. The CDR3 protein is CASRPSDGEQYF. The CDR3, as DNA: TGCGCCAGCAGGCCCTCCGACGGGGAGCAGTACTTC. Full variable domain (missing parts from reference TRBV5-1 and TRBJ2-7): KAGVTQTPRYLIKTRGQQVTLSCSPISGHRSVSWYQQTPGQGLQFLFEYFSETQRNKGNFPGRFSGRQFSNSRSEMNVSTLELGDSALYLCASRPSDGEQYFGPGTRLTVT.

This sequence joins TRBV18 and TRBJ1-5, with a weak D call TRBD1 (5 bases). Germline CDR1 reads KGHSH; CDR2 reads LQKENI. Trimming shortened V by 3 bases and J by 0 bases, and 6 bases separated the two germline ends. CDR3 length: 14 residues. The CDR3 nucleotides read TGTGCCAGCTCACCGACAGATAGCAATCAGCCCCAGCATTTT. This sequence encodes CASSPTDSNQPQHF.

This rearrangement joins TRBV27 to TRBJ1-5; 7 bases match TRBD1. The germline CDR1 and CDR2 sequences are MNHEY and SMNVEV (reference sequence). With 0 bases clipped from V and 6 bases from J, the junction kept 2 bases outside the gene matches. The CDR3 consists of 14 residues. The CDR3 reads CASSLSGGGQPQHF. CDR3 sequence (DNA): TGTGCCAGCAGTTTATCAGGGGGCGGTCAGCCCCAGCATTTT.

The J gene is TRBJ1-2, the V gene TRBV6-1, with 7 bases matching TRBD1. This CDR3 spans 13 amino acids. V lost 7 bases, J lost 7 bases, and 9 bases stayed unmatched. CDR1 MNHNS and CDR2 SASEGT come from the germline V gene. In DNA form, the CDR3 reads TGTGCCAGCAATACAGGGGTGAGTCCTGGCTACACCTTC. Translation: CASNTGVSPGYTF.

The chain has TRBV19 and TRBJ1-2; D gene unclear. With 7 bases removed from V and 6 bases from J, the gap between germline ends came to 24 bases. Germline assignment: CDR1 LNHDA and CDR2 SQIVND (reference sequence). The CDR3 is 16 amino acids. The CDR3 loop reads CASNRPRAGSEDGYTF. For the CDR3, the DNA is TGTGCCAGTAATAGACCCCGGGCAGGCTCGGAGGATGGCTACACCTTC.

The J gene is TRBJ1-1, the V gene TRBV30, with a tentative D call TRBD1 (6 bases). The CDR3 consists of 14 residues. From germline, CDR1 is GTSNPN and CDR2 SVGIG (reference sequence). DNA of the CDR3: TGTGCGTGGGGGGGGGTGGGGGGGCGCACTGAAGCTTTCTTT. Amino acids: CAWGGVGGRTEAFF.

The rearrangement joins TRBV21-1 to TRBJ1-1. TRBV21-1 is termed a pseudogene. The CDR3 loop spans 15 amino acids. The CDR3 protein is CASSKREGRGTEAFF. CDR3 bases: TGTGCCAGCAGCAAACGGGAGGGCAGGGGAACTGAAGCTTTCTTT.

This chain uses TRBV7-2 with TRBJ2-1; no clear D gene. This CDR3 contains 13 residues. CDR1 and CDR2 (germline): SGHTA, FQGNSA. V was pared by 0 bases and J by 7 bases, with 7 bases between. As DNA, the CDR3 is TGTGCCAGCAGCTTAGCCCAGTTAAATGAGCAGTTCTTC. Its protein product is CASSLAQLNEQFF.

The table lists this clone with a few counts. V gene TRBV6-5 combines with J gene TRBJ2-5; maybe TRBD2 (6 bases). V gave up 3 bases and J gave up 4 bases, with 15 bases separating them. Germline V gene lookup returns CDR1 MNHEY and CDR2 SVGAGI. The CDR3 covers 15 residues. The CDR3 DNA reads as TGTGCCAGCAGTTATGAAGGACTACGGGGAGAGACCCAGTACTTC. Translated: CASSYEGLRGETQYF.

This clone has just a few counts. The chain uses TRBV7-9 and TRBJ1-2; D not resolved. Germline CDR1 SEHNR, CDR2 FQNEAQ (reference sequence). This CDR3 is 13 amino acids long. The ends were cut back, 5 bases at V and 4 bases at J, with 11 bases in the middle. This CDR3 reads CASSAGRIYGYTF. Here the CDR3 DNA reads TGTGCCAGCAGCGCTGGGAGAATCTATGGCTACACCTTC. The whole variable domain, remainder taken from reference TRBV7-9 and TRBJ1-2, is DTGVSQNPRHKITKRGQNVTFRCDPISEHNRLYWYRQTLGQGPEFLTYFQNEAQLEKSRLLSDRFSAERPKGSFSTLEIQRTEQGDSAMYLCASSAGRIYGYTFGSGTRLTVV.

Here the CDR3 reads CASSSGRGELFF. The DNA of the CDR3 is TGTGCCAGCAGCAGCGGACGCGGTGAGCTGTTTTTT. The chain has TRBV28 and TRBJ2-2; perhaps TRBD2 as D (5 bases). This CDR3 has 12 amino acids. V was shortened by 6 bases and J by 11 bases, with 13 bases between the two germline ends. Looked up from germline, CDR1 is MDHEN and CDR2 is SYDVKM.

J is TRBJ2-7 and V is TRBV5-6; the D gene is possibly TRBD2 (5 bases). Germline V gene lookup returns CDR1 SGHDT and CDR2 YYEEEE. Trimming pared 3 bases from V and 1 base from J, leaving 8 bases between. The CDR3 spans 13 residues. The CDR3 is CASSWTQSYEQYF. CDR3 bases: TGTGCCAGCAGCTGGACTCAATCCTACGAGCAGTACTTC.

This chain connects TRBV27 to TRBJ2-7; 11 bases fit TRBD1. This CDR3 is 15 amino acids long. V was clipped by 3 bases and J by 4 bases; unmatched bases: 5. Germline-derived CDR1 and CDR2 are MNHEY and SMNVEV (reference sequence). In DNA form, the CDR3 reads TGTGCCAGCAGTTTCTCCGGGACAGGGGGGTACGAGCAGTACTTC. Protein sequence: CASSFSGTGGYEQYF.

J is TRBJ2-5 and V is TRBV19; 10 bases agree with TRBD2. CDR3 length: 14 residues. CDR1 and CDR2 from the germline V gene are LNHDA and SQIVND (reference sequence). The junction had 4 bases not matched to a gene; V was cut back by 5 bases and J by 4 bases. DNA of the CDR3: TGTGCCAGTAGTGAGCGGGGGGGACCAGAGACCCAGTACTTC. It translates to CASSERGGPETQYF.

This clone was found a few times. The rearrangement links TRBV7-6 to TRBJ2-5; D ambiguous. V lost 5 bases, J lost 0 bases, and 13 bases lay in between. The CDR3 is 15 amino acids. Germline CDR1 is SGHVS and CDR2 is FNYEAQ. The CDR3 bases are TGTGCCAGCAGCCCCACGTCCAGGTACCAAGAGACCCAGTACTTC. It is translated as CASSPTSRYQETQYF.

This chain joins TRBV18 and TRBJ1-4, with 9 bases aligning to TRBD1. This CDR3 spans 15 amino acids. J lost 5 bases, V lost 3 bases, and 4 bases had no gene match. Germline values: CDR1 KGHSH, CDR2 LQKENI. The CDR3 DNA reads as TGTGCCAGCTCACCCGAAACAGGGGGCAATGAAAAACTGTTTTTT. Translated, it gives CASSPETGGNEKLFF.